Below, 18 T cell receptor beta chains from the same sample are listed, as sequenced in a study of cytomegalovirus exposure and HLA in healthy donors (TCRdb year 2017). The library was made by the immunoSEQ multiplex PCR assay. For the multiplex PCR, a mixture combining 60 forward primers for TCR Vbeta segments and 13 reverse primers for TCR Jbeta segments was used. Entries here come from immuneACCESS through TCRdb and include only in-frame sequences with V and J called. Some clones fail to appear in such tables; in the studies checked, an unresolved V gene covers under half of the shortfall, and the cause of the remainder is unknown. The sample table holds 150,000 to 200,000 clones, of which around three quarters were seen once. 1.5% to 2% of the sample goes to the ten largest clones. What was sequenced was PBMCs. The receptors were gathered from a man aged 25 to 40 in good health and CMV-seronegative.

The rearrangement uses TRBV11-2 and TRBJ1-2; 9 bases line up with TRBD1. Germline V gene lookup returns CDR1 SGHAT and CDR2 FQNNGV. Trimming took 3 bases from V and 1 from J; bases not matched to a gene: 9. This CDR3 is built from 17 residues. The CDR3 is CASSFSEGQGNNYGYTF. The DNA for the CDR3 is TGTGCCAGCAGCTTTTCCGAAGGACAGGGGAATAACTATGGCTACACCTTC.

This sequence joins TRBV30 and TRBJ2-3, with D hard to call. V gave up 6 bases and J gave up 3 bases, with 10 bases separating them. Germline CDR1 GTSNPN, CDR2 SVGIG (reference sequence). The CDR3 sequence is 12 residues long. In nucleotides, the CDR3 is TGTGCCTGTGCACCTAGGACAGATACGCAGTATTTT. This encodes CACAPRTDTQYF.

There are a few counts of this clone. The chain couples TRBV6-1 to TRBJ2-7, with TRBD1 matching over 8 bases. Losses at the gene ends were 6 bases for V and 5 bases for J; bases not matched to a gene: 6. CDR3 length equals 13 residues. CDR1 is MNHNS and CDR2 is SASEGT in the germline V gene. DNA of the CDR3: TGTGCCAGCAGCGCGACAGGGGAGAACGAGCAGTACTTC. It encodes CASSATGENEQYF.

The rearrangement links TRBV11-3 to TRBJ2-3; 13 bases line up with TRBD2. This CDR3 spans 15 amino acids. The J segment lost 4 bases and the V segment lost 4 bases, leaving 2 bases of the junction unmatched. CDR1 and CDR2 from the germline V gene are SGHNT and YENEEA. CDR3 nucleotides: TGTGCCAGCAGCTGGACTAGCGGGAGTTCAGATACGCAGTATTTT. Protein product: CASSWTSGSSDTQYF.

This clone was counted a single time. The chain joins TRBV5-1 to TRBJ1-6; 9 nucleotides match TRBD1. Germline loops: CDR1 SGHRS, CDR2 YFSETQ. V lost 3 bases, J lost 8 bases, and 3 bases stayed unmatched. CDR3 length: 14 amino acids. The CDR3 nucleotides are TGCGCCAGCAGCTGGACAGGGGACGATTCACCCCTCCACTTT. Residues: CASSWTGDDSPLHF.

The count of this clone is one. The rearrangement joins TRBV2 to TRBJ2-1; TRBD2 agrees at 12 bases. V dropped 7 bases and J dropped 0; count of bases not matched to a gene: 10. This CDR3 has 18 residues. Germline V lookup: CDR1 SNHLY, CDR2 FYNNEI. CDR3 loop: CASTLGTSGPSSYNEQFF. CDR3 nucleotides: TGTGCCAGCACTTTGGGGACTAGCGGGCCAAGCTCCTACAATGAGCAGTTCTTC.

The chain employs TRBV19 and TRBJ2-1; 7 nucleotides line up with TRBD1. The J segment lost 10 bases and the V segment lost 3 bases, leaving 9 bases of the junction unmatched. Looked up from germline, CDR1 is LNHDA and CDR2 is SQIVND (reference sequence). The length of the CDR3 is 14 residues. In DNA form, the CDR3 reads TGTGCCAGTAGTATTCGACAGGGTTATAGGGAGCAGTTCTTC. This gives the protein CASSIRQGYREQFF.

DNA for the CDR3: TGCGCCAGCAGCCAGGGACAGGGGGCGAAAACTGAAGCTTTCTTT. Its protein is CASSQGQGAKTEAFF. The V gene is TRBV4-1, the J gene TRBJ1-1, with 12 bases aligning to TRBD1. After removal of 3 bases from V and 5 bases from J, the junction contained 4 bases not matched to a gene. Germline V CDR1 and CDR2: MGHRA, YSYEKL. The CDR3 loop spans 15 amino acids.

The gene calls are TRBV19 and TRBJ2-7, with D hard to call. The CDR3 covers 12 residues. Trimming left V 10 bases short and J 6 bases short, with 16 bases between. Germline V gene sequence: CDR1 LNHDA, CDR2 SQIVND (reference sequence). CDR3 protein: CATRGVGFEQYF. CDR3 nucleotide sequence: TGTGCCACGCGAGGCGTGGGTTTCGAGCAGTACTTC.

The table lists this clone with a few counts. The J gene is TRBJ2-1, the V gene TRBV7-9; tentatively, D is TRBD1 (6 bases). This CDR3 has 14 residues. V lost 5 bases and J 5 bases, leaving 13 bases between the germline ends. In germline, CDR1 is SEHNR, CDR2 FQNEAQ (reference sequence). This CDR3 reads CASSRTVGDNEQFF. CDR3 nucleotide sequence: TGTGCCAGCAGCCGGACAGTGGGTGACAATGAGCAGTTCTTC.

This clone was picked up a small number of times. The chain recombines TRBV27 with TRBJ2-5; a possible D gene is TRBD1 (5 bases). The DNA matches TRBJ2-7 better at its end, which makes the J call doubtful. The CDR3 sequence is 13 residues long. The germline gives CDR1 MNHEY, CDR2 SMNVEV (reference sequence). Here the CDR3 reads CASSYGASYEQYF. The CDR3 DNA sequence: TGTGCCAGCAGTTATGGGGCGTCCTACGAGCAGTACTTC.

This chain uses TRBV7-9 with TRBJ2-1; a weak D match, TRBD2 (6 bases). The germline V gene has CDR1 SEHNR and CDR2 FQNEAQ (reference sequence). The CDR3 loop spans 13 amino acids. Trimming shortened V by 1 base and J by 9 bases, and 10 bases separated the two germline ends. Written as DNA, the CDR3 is TGTGCCAGCAGCTTAGTGTTGGGGGGTGAGCAGTTCTTC. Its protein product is CASSLVLGGEQFF.

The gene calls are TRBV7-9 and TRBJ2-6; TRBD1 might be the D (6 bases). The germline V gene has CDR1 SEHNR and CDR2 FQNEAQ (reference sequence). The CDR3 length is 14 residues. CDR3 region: CAAQGSAGANVLTF. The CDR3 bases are TGTGCGGCGCAGGGGAGCGCCGGGGCCAACGTCCTGACTTTC.

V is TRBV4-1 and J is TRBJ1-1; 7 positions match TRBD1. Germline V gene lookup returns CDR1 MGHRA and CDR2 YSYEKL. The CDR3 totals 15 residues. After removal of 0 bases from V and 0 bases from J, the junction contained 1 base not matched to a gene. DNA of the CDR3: TGCGCCAGCAGCCAAGAGGGACAGATGAACACTGAAGCTTTCTTT. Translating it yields CASSQEGQMNTEAFF.

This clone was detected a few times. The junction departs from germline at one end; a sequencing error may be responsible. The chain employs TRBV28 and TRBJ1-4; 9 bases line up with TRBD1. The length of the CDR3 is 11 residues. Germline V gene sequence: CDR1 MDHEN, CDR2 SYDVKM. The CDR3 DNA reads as TGTGCCAGCCCGTGGACGGGACAGGGTTATTTT. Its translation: CASPWTGQGYF.

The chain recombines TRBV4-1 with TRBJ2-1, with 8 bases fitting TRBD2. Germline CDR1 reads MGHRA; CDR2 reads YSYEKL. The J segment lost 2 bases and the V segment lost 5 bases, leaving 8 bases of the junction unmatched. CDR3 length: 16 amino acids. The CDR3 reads CASSNSGTRTYNEQFF. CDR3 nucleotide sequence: TGCGCCAGCAGCAACTCCGGGACTAGAACCTACAATGAGCAGTTCTTC.

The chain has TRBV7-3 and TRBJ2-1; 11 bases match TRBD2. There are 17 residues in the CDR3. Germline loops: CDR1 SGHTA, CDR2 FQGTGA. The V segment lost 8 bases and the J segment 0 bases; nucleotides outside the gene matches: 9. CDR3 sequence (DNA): TGTGCCAGCGGGGCTAGCGGGAGGACGAGCTCCTACAATGAGCAGTTCTTC. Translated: CASGASGRTSSYNEQFF. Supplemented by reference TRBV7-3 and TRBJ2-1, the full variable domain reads GAGVSQTPSNKVTEKGKYVELRCDPISGHTALYWYRQSLGQGPEFLIYFQGTGAADDSGLPNDRFFAVRPEGSVSTLKIQRTERGDSAVYLCASGASGRTSSYNEQFFGPGTRLTVL.

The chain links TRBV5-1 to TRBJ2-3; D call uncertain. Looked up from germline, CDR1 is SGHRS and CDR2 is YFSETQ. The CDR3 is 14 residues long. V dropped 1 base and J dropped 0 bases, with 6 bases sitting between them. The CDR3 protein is CASSLSSSTDTQYF. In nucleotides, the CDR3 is TGCGCCAGCAGCTTGTCTTCCAGCACAGATACGCAGTATTTT.